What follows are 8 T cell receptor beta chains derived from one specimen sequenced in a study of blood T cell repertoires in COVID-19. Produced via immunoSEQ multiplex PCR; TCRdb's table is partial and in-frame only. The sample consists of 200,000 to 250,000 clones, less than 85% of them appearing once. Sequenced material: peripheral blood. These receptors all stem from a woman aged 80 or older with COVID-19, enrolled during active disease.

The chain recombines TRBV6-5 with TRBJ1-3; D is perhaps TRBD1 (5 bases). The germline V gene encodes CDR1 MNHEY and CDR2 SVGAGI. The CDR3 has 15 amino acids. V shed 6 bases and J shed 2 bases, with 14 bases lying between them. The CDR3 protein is CASRPAQGTGNTIYF. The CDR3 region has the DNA TGTGCCAGCAGGCCCGCTCAGGGAACTGGAAACACCATATATTTT.

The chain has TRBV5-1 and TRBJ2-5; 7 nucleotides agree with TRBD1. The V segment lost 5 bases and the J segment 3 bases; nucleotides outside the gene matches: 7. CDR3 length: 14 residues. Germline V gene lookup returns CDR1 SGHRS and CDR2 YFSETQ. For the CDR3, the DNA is TGCGCCAGCAGTCGGACAGGACCCGAAGAGACCCAGTACTTC. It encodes CASSRTGPEETQYF.

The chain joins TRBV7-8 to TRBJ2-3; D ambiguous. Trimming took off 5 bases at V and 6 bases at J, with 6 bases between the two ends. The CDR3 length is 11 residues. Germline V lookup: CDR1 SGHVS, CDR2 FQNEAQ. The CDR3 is CASSLADTQYF. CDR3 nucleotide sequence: TGTGCCAGCAGCCTCGCGGATACGCAGTATTTT.

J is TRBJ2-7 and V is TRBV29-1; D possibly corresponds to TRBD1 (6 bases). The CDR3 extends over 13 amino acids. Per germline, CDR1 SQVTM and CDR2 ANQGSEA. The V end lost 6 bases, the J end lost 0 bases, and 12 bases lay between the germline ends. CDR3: CSVWDMSSYEQYF. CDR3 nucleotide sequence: TGCAGCGTATGGGACATGAGCTCCTACGAGCAGTACTTC.

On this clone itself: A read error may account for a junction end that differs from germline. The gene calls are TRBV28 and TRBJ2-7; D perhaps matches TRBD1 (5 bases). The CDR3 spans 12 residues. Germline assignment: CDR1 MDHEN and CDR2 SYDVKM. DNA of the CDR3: TGTGCCAGCAGTGCCGAAAGACAGTCTGAAAACTTC. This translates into CASSAERQSENF.

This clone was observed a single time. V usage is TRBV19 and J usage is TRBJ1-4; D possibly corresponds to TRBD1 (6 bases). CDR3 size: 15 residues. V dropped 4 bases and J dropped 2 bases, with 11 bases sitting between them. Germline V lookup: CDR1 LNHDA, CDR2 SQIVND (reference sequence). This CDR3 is CASSRNTGTNEKLFF. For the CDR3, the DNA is TGTGCCAGTAGTAGGAATACAGGGACTAATGAAAAACTGTTTTTT.

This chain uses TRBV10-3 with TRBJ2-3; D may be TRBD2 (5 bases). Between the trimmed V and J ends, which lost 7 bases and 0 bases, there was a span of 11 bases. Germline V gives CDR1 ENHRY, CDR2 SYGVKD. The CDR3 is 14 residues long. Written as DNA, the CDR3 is TGTGCCATCACCGAGGGTATTAGCACAGATACGCAGTATTTT. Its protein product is CAITEGISTDTQYF.

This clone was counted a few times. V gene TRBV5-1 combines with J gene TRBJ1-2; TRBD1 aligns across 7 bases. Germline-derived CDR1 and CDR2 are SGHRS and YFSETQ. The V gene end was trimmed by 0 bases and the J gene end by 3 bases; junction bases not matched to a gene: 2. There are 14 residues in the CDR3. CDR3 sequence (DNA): TGCGCCAGCAGCTTGGGAACAGGGGACTATGGCTACACCTTC. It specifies CASSLGTGDYGYTF. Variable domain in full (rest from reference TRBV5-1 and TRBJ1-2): KAGVTQTPRYLIKTRGQQVTLSCSPISGHRSVSWYQQTPGQGLQFLFEYFSETQRNKGNFPGRFSGRQFSNSRSEMNVSTLELGDSALYLCASSLGTGDYGYTFGSGTRLTVV.